This T cell receptor beta chain appears in the sequencing data of a study of technical replicates of blood from several donors. Measured with immunoSEQ multiplex PCR; TCRdb has only the in-frame clones, and not every one. The table lists 65,000 to 90,000 clones, about 91% of them singletons, with about 0.27% in the top ten. The V gene lost 6 bases and the J gene lost 3 bases, with 15 bases spanning the gap. This CDR3 contains 14 residues. From germline, CDR1 is SNHLY and CDR2 FYNNEI. V usage is TRBV2 and J usage is TRBJ2-7; possible D gene TRBD2, 5 bases. Sequencing was done on a sample of T cells isolated from PBMCs. This sequence originates from a human donor in good health. CDR3: CASSDDTGSYEQYF. The CDR3 DNA reads TGTGCCAGCAGCGACGACACGGGGAGCTACGAGCAGTACTTC.